This entry lists 17 T cell receptor beta chains sequenced from one sample in a study of OX40 agonist ivuxolimab in advanced cancers. Libraries were prepared by immunoSEQ multiplex PCR; TCRdb keeps only in-frame clonotypes and omits some of them. This sample carries some 66,000 clones, 85% of them seen once, and the ten largest clones take roughly 0.9%. Material: CD4+ or CD8+ T cells sorted from blood, obtained in a trial of the OX40 agonist ivuxolimab. Source of these receptors: an adult with an advanced solid tumor such as melanoma, head and neck, liver or kidney cancer.

This clone was counted a few times. The V and J genes are TRBV28 and TRBJ1-1, with TRBD1 matching over 7 bases. The CDR3 sequence is 18 residues long. Germline CDR1 reads MDHEN; CDR2 reads SYDVKM. V was clipped by 5 bases and J by 0 bases; unmatched bases: 15. The CDR3 DNA reads as TGTGCCAGCAGTGGATGGGACAGCTCGGGGAAGCTGAACACTGAAGCTTTCTTT. It codes for CASSGWDSSGKLNTEAFF.

The chain recombines TRBV5-5 with TRBJ2-7; 7 bases are a match to TRBD1. The germline CDR1 and CDR2 sequences are SGHKS and YYEKEE (reference sequence). The CDR3 extends over 11 amino acids. Trimming took 2 bases from V and 12 from J; bases not matched to a gene: 5. The DNA of the CDR3 is TGTGCCAGCAGCTTCACCCGGACAGGGTACTTC. Translation: CASSFTRTGYF.

The chain joins TRBV6-5 to TRBJ2-5; TRBD1 agrees at 10 bases. The assigned J gene may be wrong: the sequence end matches TRBJ2-7 better. CDR1 is MNHEY and CDR2 is SVGAGI in the germline V gene. The CDR3 loop spans 16 amino acids. In DNA form, the CDR3 reads TGTGCCAGCAGTTCCCGGACAGGGGGGATCCCCTACGAGCAGTACTTC. It is translated as CASSSRTGGIPYEQYF.

The rearrangement links TRBV19 to TRBJ1-1, with D perhaps TRBD1 (5 bases). The CDR3 is made up of 14 amino acids. Trimming stripped 6 bases from V and 0 bases from J, with 11 bases between. Germline V lookup: CDR1 LNHDA, CDR2 SQIVND (reference sequence). The CDR3 DNA is TGTGCCAGTAGGCGGGGGGAATTGAACACTGAAGCTTTCTTT. Its protein is CASRRGELNTEAFF.

The chain employs TRBV6-1 and TRBJ2-7; D unresolved. Trimming took 2 bases from V and 12 from J, leaving 14 bases between them. The CDR3 is made up of 12 amino acids. Germline CDR1 reads MNHNS; CDR2 reads SASEGT. CDR3 loop: CASSELVRASYF. The CDR3 bases are TGTGCCAGCAGTGAATTGGTGCGAGCTTCGTACTTC.

This chain joins TRBV18 and TRBJ1-1, with 8 bases matching TRBD1. Per germline, CDR1 KGHSH and CDR2 LQKENI. This CDR3 comprises 16 residues. J gave up 4 bases and V 5 bases, and 12 bases lay outside the gene matches. The chain's CDR3 is CASSSGQGGLGTEAFF. DNA of the CDR3: TGTGCCAGCTCATCCGGACAGGGTGGGCTCGGCACTGAAGCTTTCTTT.

The CDR3, as DNA: TGTGCCAGCAGCTTAACCCCGGCGGCCCATGGCTACACCTTC. Translation gives CASSLTPAAHGYTF. The chain is built from TRBV7-3 and TRBJ1-2; D is undetermined. Germline CDR1 reads SGHTA; CDR2 reads FQGTGA. This CDR3 is 14 amino acids long. Trimming removed 0 bases at V and 6 bases at J, with 11 bases between.

This clone showed up just a few times. The chain links TRBV2 to TRBJ2-3; 11 bases line up with TRBD2. The trim removed 6 bases at V and 1 base at J, leaving 9 bases unmatched. There are 17 residues in the CDR3. Germline V gives CDR1 SNHLY, CDR2 FYNNEI. The CDR3 nucleotides are TGTGCCAGCAGCCCCATGGGACTAGCGGCGCGCACAGATACGCAGTATTTT. Its translation: CASSPMGLAARTDTQYF.

V gene TRBV4-2 combines with J gene TRBJ2-1; weak D call: TRBD2 (5 bases). From germline, CDR1 is LGHNA and CDR2 YNFKEQ. CDR3 length: 13 residues. V shed 2 bases and J shed 9 bases, with 11 bases lying between them. CDR3 sequence reads: CASSQPSRGEQFF. The CDR3 DNA reads TGTGCCAGCAGCCAACCTTCCCGGGGTGAGCAGTTCTTC.

The chain recombines TRBV14 with TRBJ1-1; D remains ambiguous. Germline-derived CDR1 and CDR2 are SGHDN and FVKESK. The CDR3 length is 13 residues. Trimming stripped 4 bases from V and 0 bases from J, with 6 bases between. The DNA of the CDR3 is TGTGCCAGCAGCCGTTCGGTGAACACTGAAGCTTTCTTT. Translation: CASSRSVNTEAFF. The full variable domain, completed using reference TRBV14 and TRBJ1-1, is EAGVTQFPSHSVIEKGQTVTLRCDPISGHDNLYWYRRVMGKEIKFLLHFVKESKQDESGMPNNRFLAERTGGTYSTLKVQPAELEDSGVYFCASSRSVNTEAFFGQGTRLTVV.

The gene calls are TRBV30 and TRBJ1-1; tentative D call: TRBD1 (5 bases). CDR1 and CDR2 from the germline V gene are GTSNPN and SVGIG (reference sequence). Trimming removed 0 bases at V and 4 bases at J, with 9 bases between. This CDR3 spans 13 amino acids. CDR3 region: CAWSVAGPTEAFF. CDR3 coding DNA: TGTGCCTGGAGTGTTGCGGGACCCACTGAAGCTTTCTTT.

The rearrangement uses TRBV2 and TRBJ2-7; D uncertain. V was trimmed by 2 bases and J by 6 bases, leaving 8 bases between them. This CDR3 is 12 amino acids long. Germline V lookup: CDR1 SNHLY, CDR2 FYNNEI. CDR3 amino acids: CASSELRSEQYF. CDR3 coding DNA: TGTGCCAGCAGTGAACTTCGGTCCGAGCAGTACTTC.

V usage is TRBV10-3 and J usage is TRBJ1-1, with 7 bases fitting TRBD1. The CDR3 is 12 amino acids. Trimming at V came to 10 bases and at J to 6 bases, leaving 8 bases not matched to a gene. Germline V gives CDR1 ENHRY, CDR2 SYGVKD. CDR3 protein: CASHQGTAEAFF. The DNA of the CDR3 is TGTGCCAGCCACCAGGGGACAGCTGAAGCTTTCTTT.

J is TRBJ2-7 and V is TRBV19, with TRBD2 identical over 8 bases. This CDR3 has 16 amino acids. J lost 0 bases, V lost 8 bases, and 12 bases had no gene match. In germline, CDR1 is LNHDA, CDR2 SQIVND (reference sequence). The CDR3, as DNA: TGTGCCAGTGGCCCCGTGGGAGCGGGGGTCTCCTACGAGCAGTACTTC. It yields the protein CASGPVGAGVSYEQYF.

Here the CDR3 reads CAWSVLDRQPQHF. The CDR3 DNA follows: TGTGCCTGGAGTGTACTGGACAGGCAGCCCCAGCATTTT. This chain uses TRBV30 with TRBJ1-5; 7 bases fit TRBD1. In germline, CDR1 is GTSNPN, CDR2 SVGIG (reference sequence). With V trimmed by 0 bases and J by 7 bases, 3 bases remained unmatched. The CDR3 sequence is 13 residues long.

This chain joins TRBV5-6 and TRBJ2-2, with a weak D call TRBD2 (6 bases). The ends were cut back, 4 bases at V and 3 bases at J, with 13 bases in the middle. This CDR3 comprises 15 residues. Per the germline V gene, CDR1 is SGHDT and CDR2 is YYEEEE. This chain's CDR3 is CASSPPGLHTGELFF. CDR3 nucleotides: TGTGCCAGCAGCCCGCCGGGACTTCACACCGGGGAGCTGTTTTTT.

This chain connects TRBV2 to TRBJ2-4, with D maybe TRBD2 (5 bases). The germline gives CDR1 SNHLY, CDR2 FYNNEI. Trimming took off 7 bases at V and 6 bases at J, with 10 bases between the two ends. The CDR3 consists of 12 residues. CDR3 bases: TGTGCCAGCATCAGCGGTGGAAACATTCAGTACTTC. Translating it yields CASISGGNIQYF.